This TCR beta chain was identified in a study of blood T cell repertoires in COVID-19. Study context: The United States, Italy and Spain supplied acute and convalescent COVID-19 samples. T cells, B-cell-depleted T cells, or PBMCs provided the cDNA or gDNA that served as material.

The CDR3 extends over 18 amino acids. CDR1 is LNHDA and CDR2 is SQIVND in the germline V gene (reference sequence). Germline trimming cut 2 bases from V and 3 bases from J; bases unmatched to any gene: 10. Original methodology: Counts of nucleated cells, estimated from reference gene primer amplification, were obtained. Sequencing used immunoSEQ multiplex PCR; TCRdb keeps in-frame clones, though not all of them. That table gives V, J and clone size, and the DNA gave D and trimming. The table has roughly 100,000 clones, about 89% seen once. The gene calls are TRBV19 and TRBJ1-3, with 10 positions matching TRBD1. This clonotype originated in a man between 45 and 60 years old with acute or convalescent COVID-19. The sample comprised peripheral blood. CDR3 amino acids: CASSITGTGANRGNTIYF. The CDR3 DNA reads as TGTGCCAGTAGTATAACCGGGACAGGGGCGAATCGTGGAAACACCATATATTTT. Drawing the rest from reference TRBV19 and TRBJ1-3, the complete variable domain is DGGITQSPKYLFRKEGQNVTLSCEQNLNHDAMYWYRQDPGQGLRLIYYSQIVNDFQKGDIAEGYSVSREKKESFPLTVTSAQKNPTAFYLCASSITGTGANRGNTIYFGEGSWLTVV.